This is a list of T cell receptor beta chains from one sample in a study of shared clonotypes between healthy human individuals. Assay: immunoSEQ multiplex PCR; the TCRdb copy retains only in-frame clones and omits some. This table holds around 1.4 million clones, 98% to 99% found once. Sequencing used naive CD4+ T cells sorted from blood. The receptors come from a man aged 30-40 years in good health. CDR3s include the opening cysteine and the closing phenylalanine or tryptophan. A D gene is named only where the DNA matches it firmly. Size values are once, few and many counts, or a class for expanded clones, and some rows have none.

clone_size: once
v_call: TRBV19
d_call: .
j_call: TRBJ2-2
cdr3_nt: TGTGCCAGTAGTGTCGACATCAACACCGGGGAGCTGTTTTTT
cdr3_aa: CASSVDINTGELFF

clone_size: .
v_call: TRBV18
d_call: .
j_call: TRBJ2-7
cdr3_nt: TGTGCCAGCTCACCAAACAGTATAGAATACGAGCAGTACTTC
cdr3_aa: CASSPNSIEYEQYF

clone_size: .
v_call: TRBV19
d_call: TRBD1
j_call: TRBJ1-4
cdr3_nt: TGTGCCAGTAGTATAGACCCCGAGACAGGGGATGAAAAACTGTTTTTT
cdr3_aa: CASSIDPETGDEKLFF

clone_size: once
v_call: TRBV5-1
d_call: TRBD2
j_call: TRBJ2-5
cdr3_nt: TGCGCCAGCAGCTTGATTTTAGCGGGGGAAGAGACCCAGTACTTC
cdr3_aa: CASSLILAGEETQYF

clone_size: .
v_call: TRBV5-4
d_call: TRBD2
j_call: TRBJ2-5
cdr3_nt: TGTGCCAGCAGCTCGTTAGCGGGAGGTCAACAAGAGACCCAGTACTTC
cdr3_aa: CASSSLAGGQQETQYF

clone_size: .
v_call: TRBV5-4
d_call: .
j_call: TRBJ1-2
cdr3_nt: TGTGCCAGCAGCAGGCCGGGTCCCGCTATGGGCTACACCTTC
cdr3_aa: CASSRPGPAMGYTF

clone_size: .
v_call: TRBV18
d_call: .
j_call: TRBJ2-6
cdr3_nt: TGTGCCAGCTCTGGACGTTCCCTCTCTGGGGCCAACGTCCTGACTTTC
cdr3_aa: CASSGRSLSGANVLTF

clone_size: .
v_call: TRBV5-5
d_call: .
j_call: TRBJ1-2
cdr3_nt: TGTGCCAGCAGCTTGATCAGGGAGTACTATGGCTACACCTTC
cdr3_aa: CASSLIREYYGYTF

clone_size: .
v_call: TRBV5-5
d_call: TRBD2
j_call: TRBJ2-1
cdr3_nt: TGTGCCAGCAGCCCAGCGGGAGGGAACAATGAGCAGTTCTTC
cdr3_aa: CASSPAGGNNEQFF

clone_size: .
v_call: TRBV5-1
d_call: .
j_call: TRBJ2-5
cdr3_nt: TGCGCCAGCAGCTTGGACATTCTAGCAGAAGAGACCCAGTACTTC
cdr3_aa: CASSLDILAEETQYF

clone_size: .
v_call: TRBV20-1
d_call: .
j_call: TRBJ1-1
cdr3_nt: TGCAGCACAGGGTTGGGCACTGAAGCTTTCTTT
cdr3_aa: CSTGLGTEAFF

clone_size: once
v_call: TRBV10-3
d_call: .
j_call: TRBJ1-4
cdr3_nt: TGTGCCATTTCGAGGCAGGGCGATGAAAAACTGTTTTTT
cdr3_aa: CAISRQGDEKLFF

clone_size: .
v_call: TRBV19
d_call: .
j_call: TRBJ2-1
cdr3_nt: TGTGCCACTCTAGGTACTAACTACAATGAGCAGTTCTTC
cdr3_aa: CATLGTNYNEQFF

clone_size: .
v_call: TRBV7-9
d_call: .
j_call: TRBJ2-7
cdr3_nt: TGTGCCAGCAGCTCATCAGGGGGGCATTTCTCCTACGAGCAGTACTTC
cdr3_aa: CASSSSGGHFSYEQYF

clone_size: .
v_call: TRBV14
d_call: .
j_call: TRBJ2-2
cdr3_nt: TGTGCCAGCAGCCAGGGACTTTGGAGGGAGCTGTTTTTT
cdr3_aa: CASSQGLWRELFF

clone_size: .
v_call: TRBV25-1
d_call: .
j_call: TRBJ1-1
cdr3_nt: TGTGCCAGCAGGGACTCGGTTGAAGCTTTCTTT
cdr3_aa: CASRDSVEAFF

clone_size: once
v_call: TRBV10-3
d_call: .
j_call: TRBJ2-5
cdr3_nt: TGTGCCATCAGTGAGCTCACCCCTGGGACCCAGTACTTC
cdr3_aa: CAISELTPGTQYF

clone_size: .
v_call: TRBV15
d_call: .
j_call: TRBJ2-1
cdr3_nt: TGTGCCACCAGCAGAGATAAGCGGGCCCGTCACTACAATGAGCAGTTCTTC
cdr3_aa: CATSRDKRARHYNEQFF

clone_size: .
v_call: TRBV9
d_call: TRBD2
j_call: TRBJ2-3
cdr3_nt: TGTGCCAGCAGCCCCCGACTAGCGGTCACAGATACGCAGTATTTT
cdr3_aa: CASSPRLAVTDTQYF

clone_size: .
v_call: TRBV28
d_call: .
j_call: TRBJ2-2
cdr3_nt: TGTGCCAGCAGCTTATCGGGGCCAACCGGGGAGCTGTTTTTT
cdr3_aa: CASSLSGPTGELFF

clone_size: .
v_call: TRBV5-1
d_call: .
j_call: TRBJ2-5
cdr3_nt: TGCGCCAGCAGCTTGGAGGGGTCGGAGACCCAGTACTTC
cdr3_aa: CASSLEGSETQYF

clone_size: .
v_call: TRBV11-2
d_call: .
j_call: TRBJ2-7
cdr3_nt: TGTGCCAGCAGCCCGCTCGGGCTCTCCTACGAGCAGTACTTC
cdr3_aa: CASSPLGLSYEQYF

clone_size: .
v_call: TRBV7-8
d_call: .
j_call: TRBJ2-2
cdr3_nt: TGTGCCAGCAGCTCGCGGTCTTCGAACACCGGGGAGCTGTTTTTT
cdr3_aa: CASSSRSSNTGELFF

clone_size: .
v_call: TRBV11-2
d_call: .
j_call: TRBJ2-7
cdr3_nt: TGTGCCAGCAGCGACCGGGCCCAGGGTGTATACGAGCAGTACTTC
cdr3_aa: CASSDRAQGVYEQYF

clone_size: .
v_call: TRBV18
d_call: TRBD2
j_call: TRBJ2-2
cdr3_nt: TGTGCCAGCTCACCAAGGACTAGCGGGTTTGTAGCGAACACCGGGGAGCTGTTTTTT
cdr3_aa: CASSPRTSGFVANTGELFF

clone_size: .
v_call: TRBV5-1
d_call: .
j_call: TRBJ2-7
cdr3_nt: TGCGCCAGCAGCTTGCAGAACGTCACATGGAGGGGTCCAGCCTACGAGCAGTACTTC
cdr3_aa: CASSLQNVTWRGPAYEQYF

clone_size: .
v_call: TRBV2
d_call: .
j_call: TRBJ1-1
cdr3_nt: TGTGCCAGCAGTGGCCCTACGGGACGGGAAGAAGCTTTCTTT
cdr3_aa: CASSGPTGREEAFF

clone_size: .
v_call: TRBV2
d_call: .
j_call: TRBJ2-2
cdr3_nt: TGTGCCAGCATAGCGACCTGGCACACCGGGGAGCTGTTTTTT
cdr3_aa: CASIATWHTGELFF

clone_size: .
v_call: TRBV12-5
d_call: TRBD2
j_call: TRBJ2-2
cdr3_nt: TGTGCTAGTGGTTTGTCGGTGGTTACCAGTTCGATTGAGGGACTACTGAGGACCGGGGAGCTGTTTTTT
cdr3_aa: CASGLSVVTSSIEGLLRTGELFF

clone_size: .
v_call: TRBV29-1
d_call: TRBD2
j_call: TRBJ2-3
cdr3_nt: TGCAGCGTTCTACTACCGTTAGCGGGAGTCACAGATACGCAGTATTTT
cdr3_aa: CSVLLPLAGVTDTQYF